The 20 T cell receptor beta chains presented below share a single source sample, sequenced in a study of blood T cell repertoires in COVID-19. The table came from immunoSEQ multiplex PCR; TCRdb's copy has only in-frame clones and leaves some out. Of more than 350,000 clones listed, over 75% were seen once; the top ten hold 1.4%. The sequenced material came from PBMCs or T cells enriched from blood (not recorded which). The source is a woman between 18 and 29 years old who had been exposed to COVID-19.

The chain links TRBV28 to TRBJ2-7; the D gene is possibly TRBD1 (6 bases). Germline V gene sequence: CDR1 MDHEN, CDR2 SYDVKM. Trimming removed 7 bases from V and 4 bases from J, with 17 bases in between. The CDR3 length is 14 residues. CDR3 sequence reads: CASTGDIKLYEQYF. DNA for the CDR3: TGTGCCAGCACTGGGGACATCAAATTATACGAGCAGTACTTC.

The CDR3 region is CASSVGRGAGNTEAFF. The CDR3 region has the DNA TGTGCCAGCAGTGTCGGCAGGGGAGCTGGTAACACTGAAGCTTTCTTT. The gene calls are TRBV2 and TRBJ1-1; D possibly corresponds to TRBD1 (6 bases). The germline V and J ends were trimmed by 4 bases and 2 bases, with 17 bases remaining between them. The CDR3 is 16 amino acids. Per germline, CDR1 SNHLY and CDR2 FYNNEI.

CDR3 in amino acids: CASSSTEGTAIYEQYF. For the CDR3, the DNA is TGTGCCAGCAGCTCGACGGAGGGGACAGCCATCTACGAGCAGTACTTC. The chain is built from TRBV13 and TRBJ2-7; D might be TRBD1 (7 bases). The CDR3 loop spans 16 amino acids. CDR1 PRHDT and CDR2 FYEKMQ come from the germline V gene (reference sequence). Trimming cost V 4 bases and J 3 bases, with 19 bases left between them.

This chain joins TRBV2 and TRBJ2-5, with D perhaps matching TRBD1 (6 bases). The CDR3 runs to 15 residues. Germline V lookup: CDR1 SNHLY, CDR2 FYNNEI. Trimming left V 5 bases short and J 2 bases short, with 15 bases between. The DNA for the CDR3 is TGTGCCAGCAGTCTCGTAGGGGGTGGACAAGAGACCCAGTACTTC. Protein sequence: CASSLVGGGQETQYF.

About this clone itself: The identical CDR3 is also encoded by other nucleotide sequences in the sample. The chain has TRBV28 and TRBJ1-5, with D tentatively TRBD1 (5 bases). The CDR3 spans 14 residues. Germline V CDR1 and CDR2: MDHEN, SYDVKM. The V and J ends lost 7 bases and 2 bases respectively, with 12 bases between them. The DNA for the CDR3 is TGTGCCAGCACCCCGGGGGGAGGCAATCAGCCCCAGCATTTT. It is translated as CASTPGGGNQPQHF.

The CDR3 DNA reads TGTGCCAGCAGCTTAGGAGCGCAACTGAACACTGAAGCTTTCTTT. Translation: CASSLGAQLNTEAFF. The chain uses TRBV7-2 and TRBJ1-1, with unresolved D. Germline loops: CDR1 SGHTA, CDR2 FQGNSA. Deletions cut 1 base from V and 0 bases from J, with 9 bases between. The CDR3 covers 15 residues.

The chain recombines TRBV29-1 with TRBJ1-4, with 10 bases aligning to TRBD1. The V gene's germline CDR1 is SQVTM and CDR2 ANQGSEA. Unmatched junction bases numbered 9, after V lost 6 bases and J lost 5 bases. The length of the CDR3 is 15 residues. Written as DNA, the CDR3 is TGCAGCGTCGCCCCAACGGACAGGGGGAATGAAAAACTGTTTTTT. Amino acids: CSVAPTDRGNEKLFF.

This clone was recorded only once. Other DNA sequences of this sample code for an identical CDR3. CDR3 protein: CASSQVQYEQYF. The DNA of the CDR3 is TGTGCCAGCAGCCAAGTACAGTACGAGCAGTACTTC. V usage is TRBV14 and J usage is TRBJ2-7; unclear D gene. The CDR3 covers 12 residues. V shed 1 base and J shed 4 bases, with 5 bases lying between them. Germline V lookup: CDR1 SGHDN, CDR2 FVKESK.

The V call is TRBV3-1 (or the pseudogene TRBV3-2), the J call TRBJ2-3, with D unclear. The CDR3 is 12 amino acids. The V and J ends lost 4 bases and 6 bases respectively, with 8 bases between them. Germline values: CDR1 LGHDT, CDR2 YNNKEL (reference sequence). CDR3 in DNA: TGTGCCAGCAGCCCCCGTCCGGATACGCAGTATTTT. As protein: CASSPRPDTQYF.

V usage is TRBV5-6 and J usage is TRBJ2-2; D is unclear. The CDR3 runs 15 residues. Germline lookup yields CDR1 SGHDT and CDR2 YYEEEE. The V end lost 2 bases, the J end lost 2 bases, and 10 bases lay between the germline ends. As DNA, the CDR3 is TGTGCCAGCAGCTTACCCCGCGATAACACCGGGGAGCTGTTTTTT. Translating gives CASSLPRDNTGELFF.

The chain couples TRBV6-4 to TRBJ1-3; the D gene is possibly TRBD1 (5 bases). Germline CDR1 is MRHNA and CDR2 is SNTAGT. Trimming stripped 8 bases from V and 4 bases from J, with 12 bases between. CDR3 length: 13 amino acids. CDR3 DNA: TGTGCCAGCCAAAAGGGGCAGGGAAACACCATATATTTT. It specifies CASQKGQGNTIYF.

This clone was detected only once. The chain employs TRBV7-6 and TRBJ2-3, with 9 positions matching TRBD2. With 1 base clipped from V and 14 bases from J, the junction kept 7 bases outside the gene matches. The CDR3 is 13 residues long. Germline values: CDR1 SGHVS, CDR2 FNYEAQ. CDR3 region: CASSLGATSGLYF. The CDR3 region has the DNA TGTGCCAGCAGCTTAGGCGCGACTAGCGGTCTGTATTTT.

This clone has only a few counts. This sequence joins TRBV18 and TRBJ1-1, with D possibly TRBD1 on 5 matching bases. Germline V gives CDR1 KGHSH, CDR2 LQKENI. The CDR3 is made up of 14 amino acids. The V and J ends lost 5 bases and 3 bases respectively, with 13 bases between them. CDR3: CASSVSPGDTEAFF. CDR3 coding DNA: TGTGCCAGCTCAGTGAGCCCGGGGGACACTGAAGCTTTCTTT. Full variable domain (missing parts from reference TRBV18 and TRBJ1-1): NAGVMQNPRHLVRRRGQEARLRCSPMKGHSHVYWYRQLPEEGLKFMVYLQKENIIDESGMPKERFSAEFPKEGPSILRIQQVVRGDSAAYFCASSVSPGDTEAFFGQGTRLTVV.

V gene TRBV6-1 combines with J gene TRBJ1-5, with D possibly being TRBD1 (5 bases). The CDR3 is 17 amino acids. V lost 4 bases and J 4 bases, leaving 20 bases between the germline ends. Germline CDR1 and CDR2: MNHNS and SASEGT. The CDR3 region has the DNA TGTGCCAGCAGTGGGGGGGGGTCGCCAATTTGGAATCAGCCCCAGCATTTT. It translates to CASSGGGSPIWNQPQHF.

The V call is TRBV28, the J call TRBJ2-5; weak D call: TRBD2 (5 bases). Germline lookup yields CDR1 MDHEN and CDR2 SYDVKM. Trimming stripped 6 bases from V and 2 bases from J, with 13 bases between. The CDR3 covers 14 residues. CDR3 amino acids: CASSEQLEQETQYF. The CDR3 nucleotides read TGTGCCAGCAGCGAACAACTAGAGCAAGAGACCCAGTACTTC.

The rearrangement joins TRBV28 to TRBJ1-5; 7 bases match TRBD1. CDR3 size: 15 residues. The ends lost 5 bases at V and 5 bases at J; junction bases unmatched: 9. Per the germline V gene, CDR1 is MDHEN and CDR2 is SYDVKM. The CDR3 is CASSLVAGGYQPQHF. CDR3 nucleotides: TGTGCCAGCAGTCTAGTGGCAGGGGGATATCAGCCCCAGCATTTT.

This rearrangement joins TRBV6-5 to TRBJ1-5, with a weak D call TRBD1 (5 bases). The CDR3 has 14 residues. CDR1 and CDR2 from the germline V gene are MNHEY and SVGAGI. Trimming left V 7 bases short and J 7 bases short, with 17 bases between. CDR3 protein: CASNPGRVRQPQHF. The DNA for the CDR3 is TGTGCCAGCAATCCTGGCAGGGTACGGCAGCCCCAGCATTTT.

The V call is TRBV2, the J call TRBJ2-2; D not resolved. Germline loops: CDR1 SNHLY, CDR2 FYNNEI. The CDR3 spans 13 residues. Trimming shortened V by 6 bases and J by 4 bases, and 9 bases separated the two germline ends. The CDR3, as DNA: TGTGCCAGCAGAAGACTTACCACCGGGGAGCTGTTTTTT. It translates to CASRRLTTGELFF.

Concerning this clone: The same CDR3 can be traced to other DNA sequences in this sample. This chain links TRBV28 with TRBJ1-5; 8 bases fit TRBD1. The junction had 3 bases not matched to a gene; V was cut back by 4 bases and J by 4 bases. CDR1 and CDR2 (germline): MDHEN, SYDVKM. The CDR3 has 14 amino acids. As DNA, the CDR3 is TGTGCCAGCAGTTCAGGACAGGGAAATCAGCCCCAGCATTTT. This encodes CASSSGQGNQPQHF.

The chain combines TRBV30 with TRBJ1-1, with D possibly matching TRBD1 (5 bases). This CDR3 comprises 13 residues. Germline CDR1 reads GTSNPN; CDR2 reads SVGIG (reference sequence). Trimming removed 4 bases from V and 1 base from J, with 10 bases in between. The chain's CDR3 is CAWNRQTNTEAFF. Written as DNA, the CDR3 is TGTGCCTGGAACAGACAGACGAACACTGAAGCTTTCTTT.